The 8 T cell receptor beta chains given below trace back to one sample, sequenced in a study of T cell changes during pregnancy in multiple sclerosis. Generated by immunoSEQ multiplex PCR, the TCRdb table keeps only in-frame clones and is missing some. The sample carries over 80,000 clones, roughly 93% recorded once. The sample consisted of peripheral blood, taken in the third trimester of pregnancy. The receptors stem from a female donor in good health, enrolled as a control in a pregnancy study.

The CDR3: CASSTDGRASYNEQFF. The CDR3 bases are TGCGCCAGCAGTACTGATGGCAGGGCATCCTACAATGAGCAGTTCTTC. V gene TRBV5-1 combines with J gene TRBJ2-1; perhaps TRBD1 as D (5 bases). V was cut by 5 bases and J by 1 base, with 16 bases left in between. Germline CDR1 reads SGHRS; CDR2 reads YFSETQ. The CDR3 is 16 residues long.

The chain couples TRBV28 to TRBJ2-3; TRBD2 matches 10 bases. The V gene end was trimmed by 3 bases and the J gene end by 1 base; junction bases not matched to a gene: 19. The V gene's germline CDR1 is MDHEN and CDR2 SYDVKM. The CDR3 is made up of 21 amino acids. In nucleotides, the CDR3 is TGTGCCAGCAGTTTTGGACCCTCTGGCCTAGCGGGAGATCGGGGCACAGATACGCAGTATTTT. It specifies CASSFGPSGLAGDRGTDTQYF.

The chain combines TRBV5-5 with TRBJ2-5; the match to TRBD2 covers 16 bases. CDR1 and CDR2 (germline): SGHKS, YYEKEE (reference sequence). After removal of 4 bases from V and 5 bases from J, the junction contained 2 bases not matched to a gene. CDR3 size: 15 residues. CDR3 sequence (DNA): TGTGCCAGCAGCCTGGGACTAGCGGGGGGGGAGACCCAGTACTTC. It encodes CASSLGLAGGETQYF.

This chain links TRBV27 with TRBJ2-4; D is undetermined. Trimming shortened V by 5 bases and J by 1 base, and 12 bases separated the two germline ends. CDR3 length: 15 residues. CDR1 is MNHEY, CDR2 SMNVEV, per germline (reference sequence). CDR3 protein: CASSTRSGAKNIQYF. CDR3 coding DNA: TGTGCCAGCAGTACCCGGTCCGGGGCCAAAAACATTCAGTACTTC.

The chain recombines TRBV7-8 with TRBJ2-7; unclear D gene. The CDR3 spans 12 residues. Looked up from germline, CDR1 is SGHVS and CDR2 is FQNEAQ. V was pared by 1 base and J by 7 bases, with 8 bases between. CDR3 DNA sequence: TGTGCCAGCAGCTTAGTTACTTGGGAGCAGTACTTC. It translates to CASSLVTWEQYF. The full variable domain, completed using reference TRBV7-8 and TRBJ2-7, is GAGVSQSPRYKVAKRGQDVALRCDPISGHVSLFWYQQALGQGPEFLTYFQNEAQLDKSGLPSDRFFAERPEGSVSTLKIQRTQQEDSAVYLCASSLVTWEQYFGPGTRLTVT.

The rearrangement links TRBV11-3 to TRBJ2-2; 8 nucleotides agree with TRBD1. Germline CDR1 SGHNT, CDR2 YENEEA. This CDR3 is built from 13 residues. V lost 6 bases, J lost 6 bases, and 3 bases stayed unmatched. CDR3 protein: CASSRQGSGELFF. In nucleotides, the CDR3 is TGTGCCAGCAGTCGACAGGGGTCCGGGGAGCTGTTTTTT.

J is TRBJ1-2 and V is TRBV5-6; 9 bases fit TRBD1. CDR1 and CDR2 from the germline V gene are SGHDT and YYEEEE. The CDR3 is made up of 14 amino acids. J lost 8 bases, V lost 0 bases, and 5 bases had no gene match. The CDR3 bases are TGTGCCAGCAGCTTGGTGGGACAGGGATACGGCTACACCTTC. It translates to CASSLVGQGYGYTF.

The chain joins TRBV4-1 to TRBJ2-7, with a possible D match to TRBD1 (5 bases). This CDR3 comprises 15 residues. The V end lost 5 bases, the J end lost 4 bases, and 18 bases lay between the germline ends. Germline V lookup: CDR1 MGHRA, CDR2 YSYEKL. The CDR3 DNA sequence: TGCGCCAGCAGCTCGCCGGGCAATACAGGATACGAGCAGTACTTC. This codes for CASSSPGNTGYEQYF.